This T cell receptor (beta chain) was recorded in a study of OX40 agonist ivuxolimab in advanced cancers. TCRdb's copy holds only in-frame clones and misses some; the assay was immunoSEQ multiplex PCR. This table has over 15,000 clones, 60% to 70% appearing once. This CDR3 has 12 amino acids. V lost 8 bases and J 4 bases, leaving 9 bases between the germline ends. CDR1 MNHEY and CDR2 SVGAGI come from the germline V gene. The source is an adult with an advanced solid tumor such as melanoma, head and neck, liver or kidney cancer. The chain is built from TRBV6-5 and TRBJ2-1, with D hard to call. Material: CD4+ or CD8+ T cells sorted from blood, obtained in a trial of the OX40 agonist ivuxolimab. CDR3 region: CASGVGYNEQFF. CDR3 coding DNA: TGTGCCAGCGGGGTTGGGTACAATGAGCAGTTCTTC.